The rows below give T cell receptor beta chains drawn from one sample of a study of human T cells and chemical hapten exposure. Each CDR3 protein is one row after TCRdb ran MiXCR on the RACE reads. Of just under 350,000 distinct CDR3 sequences detected, around 6.9% appear once; the ten largest clones hold roughly 7.9%. The sample in question was whole blood, obtained in connection with sensitization to the hapten diphenylcyclopropenone (DPC). The source is a woman aged 18-30 years with alopecia areata. Some clones in this sample may be carry-over from other donors' samples. Each CDR3 is given with its conserved first and last residue. A D gene is named only where the DNA matches it firmly. Clone size is stated in some rows and not others, as once, few, many or a class when expanded.

d_gene: NA; abundance: NA; v_gene: TRBV27; j_gene: TRBJ1-1; CDR3aa: CASSLLDMNTEAFF; CDR3nt: TGTGCCAGCAGTTTACTAGATATGAACACTGAAGCTTTCTTT
d_gene: TRBD2; abundance: few; v_gene: TRBV4-3; j_gene: TRBJ2-1; CDR3aa: CASSQETGGRQFF; CDR3nt: TGCGCCAGCAGCCAAGAAACGGGGGGGCGGCAGTTCTTC
d_gene: NA; abundance: many; v_gene: TRBV7-2; j_gene: TRBJ2-1; CDR3aa: CASSLESNEQFF; CDR3nt: TGTGCCAGCAGCTTAGAAAGCAATGAGCAGTTCTTC
d_gene: NA; abundance: few; v_gene: TRBV6-6; j_gene: TRBJ2-7; CDR3aa: CASSNWGPYEQYF; CDR3nt: TGTGCCAGTTCCAATTGGGGGCCTTACGAGCAGTACTTC
d_gene: NA; abundance: few; v_gene: TRBV10-3; j_gene: TRBJ1-2; CDR3aa: CAAAATSGDPLTNTF; CDR3nt: TGTGCCGCCGCCGCAACATCAGGGGATCCCCTTACAAACACCTTC
d_gene: NA; abundance: NA; v_gene: TRBV7-9; j_gene: TRBJ1-2; CDR3aa: CASSLGHEGDRGYTF; CDR3nt: TGTGCCAGCAGCTTAGGGCACGAGGGCGACAGGGGCTACACCTTC
d_gene: TRBD1; abundance: NA; v_gene: TRBV9; j_gene: TRBJ1-5; CDR3aa: CASSGTGDYQPQHF; CDR3nt: TGTGCCAGCAGCGGGACAGGTGATTATCAGCCCCAGCATTTT
d_gene: TRBD1; abundance: few; v_gene: TRBV5-1; j_gene: TRBJ2-2; CDR3aa: CASSGGQLGGRELFF; CDR3nt: TGCGCCAGCAGCGGGGGACAGTTAGGCGGCCGGGAGCTGTTTTTT
d_gene: TRBD1; abundance: many; v_gene: TRBV7-6; j_gene: TRBJ2-3; CDR3aa: CASSLASGTGVTDTQYF; CDR3nt: TGTGCCAGCAGCTTAGCATCCGGGACAGGTGTCACAGATACGCAGTATTTT
d_gene: NA; abundance: many; v_gene: TRBV3-1; j_gene: TRBJ2-7; CDR3aa: CASSQVWEQYF; CDR3nt: TGTGCCAGCAGCCAAGTGTGGGAGCAGTACTTC
d_gene: TRBD1; abundance: many; v_gene: TRBV5-1; j_gene: TRBJ2-7; CDR3aa: CASSFRRDRAYEQYF; CDR3nt: TGCGCCAGCAGCTTTCGCCGGGACAGAGCCTACGAGCAGTACTTC
d_gene: NA; abundance: NA; v_gene: TRBV18; j_gene: TRBJ2-1; CDR3aa: CASSPRNTRDGHEQFF; CDR3nt: TGTGCCAGCTCACCTCGGAATACCAGGGATGGTCATGAGCAGTTCTTC
d_gene: NA; abundance: NA; v_gene: TRBV29-1; j_gene: TRBJ1-3; CDR3aa: CSVDQEAAIYF; CDR3nt: TGCAGCGTTGATCAGGAGGCAGCCATATATTTT
d_gene: TRBD2; abundance: few; v_gene: TRBV10-3; j_gene: TRBJ2-1; CDR3aa: CAISELAGASYNEQFF; CDR3nt: TGTGCCATCAGTGAGTTAGCGGGGGCTTCCTACAATGAGCAGTTCTTC
d_gene: NA; abundance: NA; v_gene: TRBV20-1; j_gene: TRBJ2-1; CDR3aa: CSARDWQGMFF; CDR3nt: TGCAGTGCTAGAGACTGGCAGGGAATGTTCTTC
d_gene: TRBD2; abundance: many; v_gene: TRBV20-1; j_gene: TRBJ2-3; CDR3aa: CSAREAPSGDTDTQYF; CDR3nt: TGCAGTGCTAGAGAGGCGCCTAGCGGGGACACAGATACGCAGTATTTT
d_gene: NA; abundance: few; v_gene: TRBV7-2; j_gene: TRBJ2-4; CDR3aa: CASSSLGNIQYF; CDR3nt: TGTGCCAGCAGCTCCCTTGGCAACATTCAGTACTTC